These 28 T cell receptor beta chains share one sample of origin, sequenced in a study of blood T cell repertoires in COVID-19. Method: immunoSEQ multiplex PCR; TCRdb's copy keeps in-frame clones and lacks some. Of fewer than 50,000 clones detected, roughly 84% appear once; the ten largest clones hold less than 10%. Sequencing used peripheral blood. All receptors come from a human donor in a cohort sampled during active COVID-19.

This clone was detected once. In DNA form, the CDR3 reads TGTGCCAGCAGCTTGGGGCTAGCGGGAATGGAGGGCTACGAGCAGTACTTC. Translating gives CASSLGLAGMEGYEQYF. This chain joins TRBV5-6 and TRBJ2-7; TRBD2 matches at 9 bases. Germline V gives CDR1 SGHDT, CDR2 YYEEEE. The V segment lost 0 bases and the J segment 3 bases; nucleotides outside the gene matches: 10. The CDR3 is made up of 17 amino acids. Together with reference TRBV5-6 and TRBJ2-7, the CDR3 gives the full variable domain: DAGVTQSPTHLIKTRGQQVTLRCSPKSGHDTVSWYQQALGQGPQFIFQYYEEEERQRGNFPDRFSGHQFPNYSSELNVNALLLGDSALYLCASSLGLAGMEGYEQYFGPGTRLTVT.

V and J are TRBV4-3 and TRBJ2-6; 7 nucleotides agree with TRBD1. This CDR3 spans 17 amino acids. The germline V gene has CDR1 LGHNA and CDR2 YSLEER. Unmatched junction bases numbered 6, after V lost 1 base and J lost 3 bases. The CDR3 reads CASSQGSTGYGANVLTF. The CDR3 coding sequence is TGCGCCAGCAGCCAAGGGTCGACAGGGTATGGGGCCAACGTCCTGACTTTC.

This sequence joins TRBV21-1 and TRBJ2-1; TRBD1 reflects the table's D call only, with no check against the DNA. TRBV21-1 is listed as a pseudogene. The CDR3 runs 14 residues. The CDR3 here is CASISTGEDNEQFF. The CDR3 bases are TGTGCCAGCATCTCGACAGGGGAGGACAATGAGCAGTTCTTC.

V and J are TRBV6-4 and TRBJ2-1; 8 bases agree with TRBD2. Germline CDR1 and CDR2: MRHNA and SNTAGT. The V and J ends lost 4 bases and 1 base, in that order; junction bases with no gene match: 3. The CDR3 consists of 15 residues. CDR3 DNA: TGTGCCAGCAGTGCCTTAGCGGGATCCTACAATGAGCAGTTCTTC. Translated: CASSALAGSYNEQFF.

CDR3 DNA sequence: TGTGCCAGCAGTTGGACAGGGGGCTACAATGAGCAGTTCTTC. It is translated as CASSWTGGYNEQFF. This rearrangement joins TRBV6-6 to TRBJ2-1; 10 nucleotides match TRBD1. V was pared by 4 bases and J by 3 bases, with 0 bases of the junction left unmatched. The CDR3 has 14 residues. Per the germline V gene, CDR1 is MNHNY and CDR2 is SVGAGI (reference sequence).

The CDR3: CASSVQGRQPQHF. CDR3 nucleotides: TGTGCCAGTAGCGTACAGGGTAGGCAGCCCCAGCATTTT. The gene calls are TRBV19 and TRBJ1-5, with D possibly TRBD1 on 6 matching bases. The CDR3 extends over 13 amino acids. Per the germline V gene, CDR1 is LNHDA and CDR2 is SQIVND (reference sequence). With 6 bases removed from V and 7 bases from J, the gap between germline ends came to 13 bases.

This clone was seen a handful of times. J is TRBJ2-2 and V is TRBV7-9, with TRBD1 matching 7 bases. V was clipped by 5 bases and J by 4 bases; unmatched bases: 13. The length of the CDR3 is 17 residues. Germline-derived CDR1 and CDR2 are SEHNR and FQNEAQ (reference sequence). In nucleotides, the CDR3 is TGTGCCAGCAGCCTTTTAGCTTCGGGACAGACCACCGGGGAGCTGTTTTTT. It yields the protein CASSLLASGQTTGELFF.

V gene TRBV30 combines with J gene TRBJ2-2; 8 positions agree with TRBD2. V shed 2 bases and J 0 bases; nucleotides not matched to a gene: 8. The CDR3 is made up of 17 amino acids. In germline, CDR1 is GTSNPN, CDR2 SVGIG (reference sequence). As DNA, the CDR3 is TGTGCCTGGAGTAGACTAGCGCCTCATCCGAACACCGGGGAGCTGTTTTTT. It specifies CAWSRLAPHPNTGELFF.

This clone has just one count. The CDR3 DNA sequence: TGTGCCAGCAGCTTAGATCGGGGATACTCTGGAAACACCATATATTTT. It codes for CASSLDRGYSGNTIYF. The chain joins TRBV7-2 to TRBJ1-3; D gene uncertain. CDR1 and CDR2 (germline): SGHTA, FQGNSA. Deletions cut 1 base from V and 0 bases from J, with 10 bases between. The CDR3 spans 16 residues. The whole variable domain, filled in from reference TRBV7-2 and TRBJ1-3, reads GAGVSQSPSNKVTEKGKDVELRCDPISGHTALYWYRQSLGQGLEFLIYFQGNSAPDKSGLPSDRFSAERTGGSVSTLTIQRTQQEDSAVYLCASSLDRGYSGNTIYFGEGSWLTVV.

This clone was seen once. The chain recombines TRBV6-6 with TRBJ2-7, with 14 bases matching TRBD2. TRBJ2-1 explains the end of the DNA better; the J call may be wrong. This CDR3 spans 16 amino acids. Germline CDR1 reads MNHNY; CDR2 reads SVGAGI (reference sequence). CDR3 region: CASSSSGTSGSDEQFF. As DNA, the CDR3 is TGTGCCAGCAGCTCCTCCGGGACTAGCGGGAGCGATGAGCAGTTCTTC.

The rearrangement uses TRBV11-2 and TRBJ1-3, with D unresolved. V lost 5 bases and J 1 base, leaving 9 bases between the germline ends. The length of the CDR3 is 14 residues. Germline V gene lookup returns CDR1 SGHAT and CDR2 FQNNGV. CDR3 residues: CASSPIRSGNTIYF. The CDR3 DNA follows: TGTGCCAGCAGCCCGATACGGTCTGGAAACACCATATATTTT. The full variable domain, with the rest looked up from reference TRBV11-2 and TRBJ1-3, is EAGVAQSPRYKIIEKRQSVAFWCNPISGHATLYWYQQILGQGPKLLIQFQNNGVVDDSQLPKDRFSAERLKGVDSTLKIQPAKLEDSAVYLCASSPIRSGNTIYFGEGSWLTVV.

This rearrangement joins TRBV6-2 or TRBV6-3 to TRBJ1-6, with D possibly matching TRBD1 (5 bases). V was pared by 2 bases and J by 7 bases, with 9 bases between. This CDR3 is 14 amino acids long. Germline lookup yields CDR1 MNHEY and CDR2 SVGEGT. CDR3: CASSYGAGNSPLHF. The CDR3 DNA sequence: TGTGCCAGCAGTTACGGGGCAGGCAATTCACCCCTCCACTTT.

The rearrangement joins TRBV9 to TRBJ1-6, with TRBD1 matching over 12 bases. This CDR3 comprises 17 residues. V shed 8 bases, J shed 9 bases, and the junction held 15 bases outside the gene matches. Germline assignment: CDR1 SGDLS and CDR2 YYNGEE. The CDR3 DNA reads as TGTGCCAGAGACGCCCCCCGGGACAGGGGGCCGGGTTCACCCCTCCACTTT. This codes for CARDAPRDRGPGSPLHF.

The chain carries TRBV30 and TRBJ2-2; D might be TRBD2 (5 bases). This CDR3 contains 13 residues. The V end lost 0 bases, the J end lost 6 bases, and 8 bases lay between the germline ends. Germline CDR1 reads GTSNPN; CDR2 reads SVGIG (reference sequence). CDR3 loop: CAWSVWRAGELFF. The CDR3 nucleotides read TGTGCCTGGAGTGTTTGGCGGGCCGGGGAGCTGTTTTTT.

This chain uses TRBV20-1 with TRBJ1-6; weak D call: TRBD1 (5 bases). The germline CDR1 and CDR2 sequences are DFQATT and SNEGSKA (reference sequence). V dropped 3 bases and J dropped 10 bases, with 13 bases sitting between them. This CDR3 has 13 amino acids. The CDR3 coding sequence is TGCAGTGCTAGTCAGGGTTTGGACTCACCCCTCCACTTT. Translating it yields CSASQGLDSPLHF.

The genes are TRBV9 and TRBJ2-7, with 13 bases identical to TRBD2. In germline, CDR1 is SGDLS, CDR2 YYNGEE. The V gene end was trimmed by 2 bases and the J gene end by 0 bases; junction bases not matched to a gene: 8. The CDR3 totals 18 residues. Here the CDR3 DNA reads TGTGCCAGCAGCGTGGGGACCGGGACTAGCGGGACCTCCTACGAGCAGTACTTC. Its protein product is CASSVGTGTSGTSYEQYF.

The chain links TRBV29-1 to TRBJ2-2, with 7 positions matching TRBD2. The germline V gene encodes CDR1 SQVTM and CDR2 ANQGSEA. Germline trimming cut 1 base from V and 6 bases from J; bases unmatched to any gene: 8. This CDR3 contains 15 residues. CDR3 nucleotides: TGCAGCGTTGAAGGGCTAGCGGTTAGTTCCGGGGAGCTGTTTTTT. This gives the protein CSVEGLAVSSGELFF.

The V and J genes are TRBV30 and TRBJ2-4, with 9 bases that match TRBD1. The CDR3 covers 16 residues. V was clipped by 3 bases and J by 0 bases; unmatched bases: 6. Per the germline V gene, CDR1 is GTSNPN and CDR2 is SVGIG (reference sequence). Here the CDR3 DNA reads TGTGCCTGGAGCCTGACAGGGGGTCTAGCCAAAAACATTCAGTACTTC. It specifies CAWSLTGGLAKNIQYF.

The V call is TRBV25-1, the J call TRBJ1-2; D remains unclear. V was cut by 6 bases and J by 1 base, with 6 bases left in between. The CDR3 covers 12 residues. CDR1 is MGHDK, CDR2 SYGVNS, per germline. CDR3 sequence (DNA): TGTGCCAGCAGCCCGGGTAACTATGGCTACACCTTC. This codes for CASSPGNYGYTF.

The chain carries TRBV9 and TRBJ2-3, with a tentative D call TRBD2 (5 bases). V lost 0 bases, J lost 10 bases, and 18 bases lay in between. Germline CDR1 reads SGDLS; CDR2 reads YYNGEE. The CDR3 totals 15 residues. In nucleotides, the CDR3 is TGTGCCAGCAGCGTAGCGGGGTCGACAAATGTCGCGCAGTATTTT. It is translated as CASSVAGSTNVAQYF.

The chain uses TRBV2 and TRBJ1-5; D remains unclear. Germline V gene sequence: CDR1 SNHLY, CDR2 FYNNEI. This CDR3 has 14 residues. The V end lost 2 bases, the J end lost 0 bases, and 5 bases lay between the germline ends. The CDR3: CASSEWSSNQPQHF. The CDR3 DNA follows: TGTGCCAGCAGTGAATGGAGTAGCAATCAGCCCCAGCATTTT.

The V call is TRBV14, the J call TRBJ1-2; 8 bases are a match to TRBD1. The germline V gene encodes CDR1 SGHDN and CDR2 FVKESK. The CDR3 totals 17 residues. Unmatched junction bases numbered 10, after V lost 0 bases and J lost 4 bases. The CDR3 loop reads CASSQDPQGARGYGYTF. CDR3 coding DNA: TGTGCCAGCAGCCAAGATCCCCAGGGGGCTCGGGGCTATGGCTACACCTTC.

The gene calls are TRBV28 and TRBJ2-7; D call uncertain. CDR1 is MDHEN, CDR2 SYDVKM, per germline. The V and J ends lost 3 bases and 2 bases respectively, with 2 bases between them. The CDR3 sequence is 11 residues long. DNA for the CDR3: TGTGCCAGCAGTTTCGCCTACGAGCAGTACTTC. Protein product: CASSFAYEQYF.

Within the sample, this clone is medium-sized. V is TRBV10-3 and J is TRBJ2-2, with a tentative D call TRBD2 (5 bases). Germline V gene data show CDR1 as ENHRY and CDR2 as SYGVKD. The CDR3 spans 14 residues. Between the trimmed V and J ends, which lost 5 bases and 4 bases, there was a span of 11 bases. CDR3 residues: CAISPLEGTGELFF. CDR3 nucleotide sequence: TGTGCCATCAGTCCCCTCGAGGGCACCGGGGAGCTGTTTTTT.

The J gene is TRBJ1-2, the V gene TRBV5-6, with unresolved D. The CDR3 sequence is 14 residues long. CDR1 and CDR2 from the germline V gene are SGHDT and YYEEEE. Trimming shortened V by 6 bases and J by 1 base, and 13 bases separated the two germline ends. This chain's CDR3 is CASIQTRSNYGYTF. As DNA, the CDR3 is TGTGCCAGCATCCAGACGAGGAGTAACTATGGCTACACCTTC.

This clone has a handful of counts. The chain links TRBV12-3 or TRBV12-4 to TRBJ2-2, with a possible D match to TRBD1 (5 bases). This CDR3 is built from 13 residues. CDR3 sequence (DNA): TGTGCGGACACCAGTTGGAGCACCGGGGAGCTGTTTTTT. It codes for CADTSWSTGELFF.

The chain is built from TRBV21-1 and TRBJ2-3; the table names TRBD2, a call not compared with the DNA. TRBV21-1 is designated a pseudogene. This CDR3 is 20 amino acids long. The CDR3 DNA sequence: TGTGCCAGCAGCAAAGCTAGAGTGGAGCGGCGGGAGGGCCTGCCAGATACGCAGTATTTT. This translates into CASSKARVERREGLPDTQYF.

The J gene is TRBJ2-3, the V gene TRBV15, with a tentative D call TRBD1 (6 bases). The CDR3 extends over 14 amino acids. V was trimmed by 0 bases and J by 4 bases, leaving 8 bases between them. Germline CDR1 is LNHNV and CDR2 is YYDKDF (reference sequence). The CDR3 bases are TGTGCCACCAGCAGAGACAGGGGAGCAGATACGCAGTATTTT. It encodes CATSRDRGADTQYF.